The 21 T cell receptor beta chains given below trace back to one sample, sequenced in a study of cytomegalovirus exposure and HLA in healthy donors. Vbeta (60) and Jbeta (13) primers were used in the PCR. Clones were sequenced by immunoSEQ multiplex PCR, and TCRdb holds only the in-frame ones, with some missing. This specimen shows some 55,000 clones; the ten leading clones hold 6.5% to 8%. The sequenced sample consisted of PBMCs. Source of these receptors: a woman aged 40 to 50 in good health and CMV-seronegative.

The chain links TRBV28 to TRBJ1-1; D may be TRBD1 (6 bases). Germline values: CDR1 MDHEN, CDR2 SYDVKM. The CDR3 runs 14 residues. The V end was cut by 7 bases, the J end by 5 bases, with 17 bases between. CDR3 in amino acids: CASKVPTGQTEAFF. DNA of the CDR3: TGTGCCAGCAAAGTCCCAACCGGACAGACTGAAGCTTTCTTT.

The rearrangement uses TRBV28 and TRBJ2-6; TRBD1 matches at 11 bases. The ends lost 1 base at V and 4 bases at J; junction bases unmatched: 6. CDR1 MDHEN and CDR2 SYDVKM come from the germline V gene. The CDR3 length is 18 residues. Here the CDR3 DNA reads TGTGCCAGCAGTTTATTAGGACAGGGGGCGCTCGGGGCCAACGTCCTGACTTTC. Amino acid sequence: CASSLLGQGALGANVLTF.

V usage is TRBV6-1 and J usage is TRBJ2-5, with D tentatively TRBD1 (6 bases). CDR1 and CDR2 (germline): MNHNS, SASEGT. The CDR3 has 12 amino acids. V lost 6 bases, J lost 5 bases, and 10 bases lay in between. CDR3 in amino acids: CASRPTGETQYF. The CDR3 DNA is TGTGCCAGCAGACCAACAGGGGAGACCCAGTACTTC.

The rearrangement links TRBV4-2 to TRBJ2-1; D is possibly TRBD2 (5 bases). Germline V lookup: CDR1 LGHNA, CDR2 YNFKEQ. Trimming removed 7 bases at V and 5 bases at J, with 18 bases between. CDR3 length: 15 residues. For the CDR3, the DNA is TGTGCCAGCAAGCCATCGTGGGTTAGCGACAATGAGCAGTTCTTC. It is translated as CASKPSWVSDNEQFF.

The chain links TRBV15 to TRBJ1-3; TRBD1 might be the D (6 bases). Trimming shortened V by 2 bases and J by 3 bases, and 11 bases separated the two germline ends. There are 15 residues in the CDR3. Germline values: CDR1 LNHNV, CDR2 YYDKDF (reference sequence). The CDR3 sequence is CATSRPGASGNTIYF. CDR3 coding DNA: TGTGCCACCAGCAGACCAGGGGCGAGTGGAAACACCATATATTTT. Variable domain in full (rest from reference TRBV15 and TRBJ1-3): DAMVIQNPRYQVTQFGKPVTLSCSQTLNHNVMYWYQQKSSQAPKLLFHYYDKDFNNEADTPDNFQSRRPNTSFCFLDIRSPGLGDTAMYLCATSRPGASGNTIYFGEGSWLTVV.

V and J are TRBV6-4 and TRBJ2-3, with 11 bases that match TRBD1. This CDR3 has 16 residues. The germline V gene encodes CDR1 MRHNA and CDR2 SNTAGT. The V segment lost 2 bases and the J segment 2 bases; nucleotides outside the gene matches: 3. The CDR3 DNA sequence: TGTGCCAGCAGTGACGGGACAGGGGGAGCCACAGATACGCAGTATTTT. Residues: CASSDGTGGATDTQYF.

The rearrangement links TRBV18 to TRBJ1-1; D gene ambiguous. CDR3 length: 13 amino acids. V was clipped by 6 bases and J by 3 bases, with 11 bases between them. Germline loops: CDR1 KGHSH, CDR2 LQKENI. In DNA form, the CDR3 reads TGTGCCAGCTCCTCAACCGGGGACACTGAAGCTTTCTTT. Translated, it gives CASSSTGDTEAFF. The full variable domain, completed using reference TRBV18 and TRBJ1-1, is NAGVMQNPRHLVRRRGQEARLRCSPMKGHSHVYWYRQLPEEGLKFMVYLQKENIIDESGMPKERFSAEFPKEGPSILRIQQVVRGDSAAYFCASSSTGDTEAFFGQGTRLTVV.

V usage is TRBV6-1 and J usage is TRBJ2-3; D may be TRBD2 (6 bases). V shed 4 bases and J shed 0 bases, with 17 bases lying between them. This CDR3 is 17 amino acids long. Germline V CDR1 and CDR2: MNHNS, SASEGT. CDR3 loop: CASSGRARALSTDTQYF. CDR3 nucleotides: TGTGCCAGCAGTGGGAGGGCGCGGGCACTTAGCACAGATACGCAGTATTTT.

V and J are TRBV5-6 and TRBJ2-7; 8 positions match TRBD2. The germline gives CDR1 SGHDT, CDR2 YYEEEE. Unmatched junction bases numbered 5, after V lost 0 bases and J lost 3 bases. CDR3 length: 15 residues. The CDR3 coding sequence is TGTGCCAGCAGCTTGGTTCTAGCGGGCGACTACGAGCAGTACTTC. Its protein product is CASSLVLAGDYEQYF.

The rearrangement joins TRBV6-1 to TRBJ2-7, with TRBD2 identical over 7 bases. This CDR3 has 14 amino acids. The germline V gene has CDR1 MNHNS and CDR2 SASEGT. The ends lost 6 bases at V and 2 bases at J; junction bases unmatched: 7. CDR3 nucleotides: TGTGCCAGCAGCGGACTAGAAGGGCCCTACGAGCAGTACTTC. This gives the protein CASSGLEGPYEQYF.

The chain carries TRBV4-3 and TRBJ2-7, with 13 bases aligning to TRBD2. This CDR3 has 17 residues. The V gene's germline CDR1 is LGHNA and CDR2 YSLEER. Germline trimming cut 2 bases from V and 0 bases from J; bases unmatched to any gene: 4. The CDR3 region is CASSQPGLAGVSYEQYF. The CDR3, as DNA: TGCGCCAGCAGCCAACCTGGACTAGCGGGGGTCTCCTACGAGCAGTACTTC.

The J gene is TRBJ2-3, the V gene TRBV7-3; TRBD2 agrees at 7 bases. Germline V lookup: CDR1 SGHTA, CDR2 FQGTGA. Unmatched junction bases numbered 10, after V lost 5 bases and J lost 2 bases. This CDR3 is 16 amino acids long. This chain's CDR3 is CASSIGLGAFTDTQYF. Written as DNA, the CDR3 is TGTGCCAGCAGCATTGGACTAGGAGCCTTCACAGATACGCAGTATTTT. Full variable domain (remainder filled in from reference TRBV7-3 and TRBJ2-3): GAGVSQTPSNKVTEKGKYVELRCDPISGHTALYWYRQSLGQGPEFLIYFQGTGAADDSGLPNDRFFAVRPEGSVSTLKIQRTERGDSAVYLCASSIGLGAFTDTQYFGPGTRLTVL.

This rearrangement joins TRBV18 to TRBJ1-5, with 10 bases that match TRBD1. This CDR3 has 15 residues. J was trimmed by 3 bases and V by 3 bases; bases with no gene match: 2. Germline V gene data show CDR1 as KGHSH and CDR2 as LQKENI. The CDR3 protein is CASSPGTGANQPQHF. The CDR3 nucleotides read TGTGCCAGCTCACCTGGGACAGGGGCCAATCAGCCCCAGCATTTT.

The gene calls are TRBV2 and TRBJ1-2; TRBD1 matches 8 bases. The CDR3 runs to 13 residues. Trimming took 6 bases from V and 7 from J; bases not matched to a gene: 7. Germline lookup yields CDR1 SNHLY and CDR2 FYNNEI. The CDR3 loop is CASRLGQGGGYTF. CDR3 coding DNA: TGTGCCAGCAGACTTGGACAGGGCGGTGGCTACACCTTC.

The chain has TRBV30 and TRBJ1-5, with TRBD1 identical over 7 bases. There are 14 residues in the CDR3. After removal of 3 bases from V and 1 base from J, the junction contained 3 bases not matched to a gene. Germline CDR1 reads GTSNPN; CDR2 reads SVGIG (reference sequence). The CDR3 is CAWRGRGSNQPQHF. The CDR3 DNA is TGTGCCTGGAGAGGCAGGGGGAGCAATCAGCCCCAGCATTTT.

This chain uses TRBV5-1 with TRBJ2-7; no clear D gene. CDR3 length: 15 residues. CDR1 SGHRS and CDR2 YFSETQ come from the germline V gene. The V gene lost 0 bases and the J gene lost 3 bases, with 13 bases spanning the gap. As DNA, the CDR3 is TGCGCCAGCAGCTTGGCCCTCGGTGAGAGCTACGAGCAGTACTTC. Translated, it gives CASSLALGESYEQYF.

CDR3 residues: CASSVLYGYTF. CDR3 sequence (DNA): TGTGCCAGCAGTGTACTATATGGCTACACCTTC. The chain has TRBV6-1 and TRBJ1-2; D unclear. This CDR3 has 11 residues. Germline V gene lookup returns CDR1 MNHNS and CDR2 SASEGT. Trimming shortened V by 4 bases and J by 5 bases, and 5 bases separated the two germline ends.

The chain uses TRBV29-1 and TRBJ1-2; 7 bases map to TRBD1. This CDR3 has 12 residues. V shed 4 bases and J 5 bases; nucleotides not matched to a gene: 4. Germline lookup yields CDR1 SQVTM and CDR2 ANQGSEA. CDR3 in amino acids: CSVGQGGYGYTF. In DNA form, the CDR3 reads TGCAGCGTTGGACAGGGTGGTTATGGCTACACCTTC.

The chain recombines TRBV7-2 with TRBJ2-7, with 10 nucleotides matching TRBD2. V dropped 4 bases and J dropped 6; count of bases not matched to a gene: 6. The CDR3 runs 14 residues. Germline loops: CDR1 SGHTA, CDR2 FQGNSA. The CDR3 loop reads CASSWGIAGGEQYF. For the CDR3, the DNA is TGTGCCAGCAGCTGGGGAATAGCGGGGGGCGAGCAGTACTTC.

This sequence joins TRBV18 and TRBJ2-4; 9 bases match TRBD1. The germline V gene encodes CDR1 KGHSH and CDR2 LQKENI. The CDR3 length is 15 residues. Germline trimming cut 3 bases from V and 5 bases from J; bases unmatched to any gene: 5. CDR3 DNA sequence: TGTGCCAGCTCACCCAAAAGGACAGGGGAAAACATTCAGTACTTC. Its translation: CASSPKRTGENIQYF.

The chain employs TRBV7-9 and TRBJ2-4, with D possibly being TRBD2 (6 bases). CDR1 and CDR2 from the germline V gene are SEHNR and FQNEAQ (reference sequence). V dropped 1 base and J dropped 8 bases, with 12 bases sitting between them. The CDR3 covers 14 residues. CDR3 DNA sequence: TGTGCCAGCAGCTTAGGCGGAGGGCCGGACATTCAGTACTTC. Translating it yields CASSLGGGPDIQYF.